One and the same sample provided the 22 T cell receptor beta chains below, sequenced in a study of Graves' ophthalmopathy and Graves' hyperthyroidism. For repertoire sequencing, the TCR beta CDR3 regions were amplified from RNA transcripts. RT-PCR in the first round used HTBI primers; a second-round multiplex PCR followed. TCRdb independently ran MiXCR on the multiplex PCR reads; one entry per CDR3 protein. The data show roughly 400,000 distinct CDR3 sequences, 15% seen once. The material sequenced was peripheral blood. These receptors came from a woman under 30 with stable Graves' hyperthyroidism.

The DNA of the CDR3 is TGTGCCAGCAGCCGGCGGACAATCCAAGAGACCCAGTACTTC. Its protein is CASSRRTIQETQYF. The chain combines TRBV3-1 with TRBJ2-5; possible D gene TRBD1, 5 bases. CDR1 LGHDT and CDR2 YNNKEL come from the germline V gene (reference sequence). The CDR3 spans 14 residues. Between the trimmed V and J ends, which lost 4 bases and 1 base, there was a span of 10 bases.

This clonotype was seen ten or more times. The genes are TRBV6-2 or TRBV6-3 and TRBJ1-1; weak D call: TRBD1 (6 bases). Trimming cost V 0 bases and J 0 bases, with 20 bases left between them. The length of the CDR3 is 19 residues. Germline V gene data show CDR1 as MNHEY and CDR2 as SVGEGT. CDR3 protein: CASSYSIRWGGAVNTEAFF. The CDR3 nucleotides read TGTGCCAGCAGTTACTCGATAAGATGGGGGGGCGCGGTGAACACTGAAGCTTTCTTT.

This clonotype was found many times. The chain carries TRBV6-2 or TRBV6-3 and TRBJ2-7; a weak D match, TRBD1 (5 bases). The germline V gene has CDR1 MNHEY and CDR2 SVGEGT. The CDR3 contains 14 residues. V was shortened by 8 bases and J by 6 bases, with 20 bases between the two germline ends. This CDR3 is CASFQPRQTAEQYF. In nucleotides, the CDR3 is TGTGCCAGCTTCCAGCCGCGACAGACTGCCGAGCAGTACTTC.

The table lists this clonotype with many counts. Its ends do not fully match the called genes, so a read error is possible. The chain has TRBV6-2 or TRBV6-3 and TRBJ2-7; 7 bases agree with TRBD2. CDR3 size: 14 residues. Germline CDR1 reads MNHEY; CDR2 reads SVGEGT. The CDR3 loop is CASTRSGTTYERYF. As DNA, the CDR3 is TGTGCCAGCACCCGAAGCGGGACCACCTACGAGCGGTACTTC.

This clonotype has ten or more counts. The gene calls are TRBV6-1 and TRBJ2-3, with D unresolved. V lost 0 bases to trimming and J lost 4 bases, with 8 bases between them. This CDR3 has 14 amino acids. Germline V lookup: CDR1 MNHNS, CDR2 SASEGT. This CDR3 reads CASSEAHLPDTQYF. As DNA, the CDR3 is TGTGCCAGCAGTGAAGCACACTTACCAGATACGCAGTATTTT.

The sample holds a few counts of this clonotype. Germline is not matched at one junction end, which may reflect a read error. The chain combines TRBV11-2 with TRBJ2-2; 7 nucleotides align to TRBD2. This CDR3 region has 17 residues. CDR1 is SGHAT, CDR2 FQNNGV, per germline. The CDR3 loop reads CAGSLPRGGSNTGELFF. The CDR3 DNA reads TGTGCCGGCAGCTTACCCCGGGGAGGGTCTAACACCGGGGAGCTGTTTTTT. Full variable domain (rest looked up from reference TRBV11-2 and TRBJ2-2): EAGVAQSPRYKIIEKRQSVAFWCNPISGHATLYWYQQILGQGPKLLIQFQNNGVVDDSQLPKDRFSAERLKGVDSTLKIQPAKLEDSAVYLCAGSLPRGGSNTGELFFGEGSRLTVL.

The table lists this clonotype with many counts. V usage is TRBV6-2 or TRBV6-3 and J usage is TRBJ1-2, with D hard to call. Trimming removed 2 bases at V and 0 bases at J, with 4 bases between. This CDR3 has 13 residues. Germline loops: CDR1 MNHEY, CDR2 SVGEGT. CDR3 nucleotides: TGTGCCAGCAGTTACCCGGCTAACTATGGCTACACCTTC. This translates into CASSYPANYGYTF.

The V gene is TRBV20-1, the J gene TRBJ2-5; TRBD2 agrees at 9 bases. Germline CDR1 DFQATT, CDR2 SNEGSKA (reference sequence). This CDR3 is built from 16 residues. The V gene end was trimmed by 3 bases and the J gene end by 2 bases; junction bases not matched to a gene: 10. CDR3: CSASVVAGAAQETQYF. The CDR3 DNA sequence: TGCAGTGCTAGTGTAGTAGCGGGAGCGGCGCAAGAGACCCAGTACTTC.

In regard to this clonotype: This could be a read error, since a much larger clone is one nucleotide away. The chain carries TRBV19 and TRBJ2-5; 7 positions match TRBD2. CDR3 length equals 15 residues. Looked up from germline, CDR1 is LNHDA and CDR2 is SQIVND (reference sequence). The CDR3 reads CASSASREGQETKYF. CDR3 in DNA: TGTGCCAGTAGTGCCTCAAGGGAGGGCCAAGAGACCAAGTACTTC.

This clonotype has more than one count but fewer than ten. J is TRBJ1-1 and V is TRBV18; D gene unclear. With 0 bases removed from V and 11 bases from J, the gap between germline ends came to 13 bases. From germline, CDR1 is KGHSH and CDR2 LQKENI. This CDR3 comprises 13 residues. CDR3 sequence (DNA): TGTGCCAGCTCACCACCGGGTTTCTTAGTCGCTTTCTTT. Translated, it gives CASSPPGFLVAFF.

This clonotype was counted a few times. The gene calls are TRBV12-3 or TRBV12-4 and TRBJ1-2; possibly TRBD1 for D (5 bases). The CDR3 consists of 13 residues. V lost 1 base to trimming and J lost 7 bases, with 10 bases between them. CDR3 DNA: TGTGCCAGCAGTTTAGGACAGAACAGTGGCTACACCTTC. Translation gives CASSLGQNSGYTF.

This clonotype was seen more than once but under ten times. V usage is TRBV6-1 and J usage is TRBJ2-2; D uncertain. The CDR3 extends over 11 amino acids. V dropped 6 bases and J dropped 7 bases, with 6 bases sitting between them. Per germline, CDR1 MNHNS and CDR2 SASEGT. The CDR3 DNA reads as TGTGCCAGCAGGCGACACGGGGAGCTGTTTTTT. The encoded protein is CASRRHGELFF.

The V and J genes are TRBV19 and TRBJ1-4, with TRBD1 matching 7 bases. The CDR3 extends over 16 amino acids. J lost 0 bases, V lost 1 base, and 2 bases had no gene match. The germline V gene encodes CDR1 LNHDA and CDR2 SQIVND (reference sequence). The CDR3 DNA sequence: TGTGCCAGTAGTATAGTAGGGGGCGCAACTAATGAAAAACTGTTTTTT. Translation gives CASSIVGGATNEKLFF.

The genes are TRBV19 and TRBJ1-6; D not certain. This CDR3 contains 13 residues. V was clipped by 6 bases and J by 10 bases, with 13 bases between them. Germline values: CDR1 LNHDA, CDR2 SQIVND (reference sequence). CDR3 loop: CASSVGGSSPLHF. The CDR3 DNA sequence: TGTGCCAGTAGCGTCGGAGGTTCCTCACCCCTCCACTTT.

This clonotype was picked up many times. This chain joins TRBV12-5 and TRBJ2-7; 9 nucleotides match TRBD1. CDR1 LGHNT and CDR2 FRNRAP come from the germline V gene. This CDR3 is built from 16 residues. Germline trimming cut 1 base from V and 6 bases from J; bases unmatched to any gene: 10. CDR3 protein: CASGLGTPGQGVEQYF. The CDR3 DNA sequence: TGTGCTAGTGGTTTGGGAACCCCGGGACAGGGTGTCGAGCAGTACTTC.

At least ten counts were recorded for this clonotype. The chain joins TRBV20-1 to TRBJ2-7; D is possibly TRBD2 (6 bases). Trimming removed 1 base at V and 6 bases at J, with 16 bases between. This CDR3 contains 14 residues. Germline values: CDR1 DFQATT, CDR2 SNEGSKA (reference sequence). The CDR3 loop is CSARVVGGVGEQYF. DNA of the CDR3: TGCAGTGCTAGAGTCGTGGGCGGGGTAGGCGAGCAGTACTTC.

Concerning this clonotype: A read error is possible here, since a much larger clone lies one base away. The CDR3 carries no conserved terminal phenylalanine or tryptophan, so it likely arises from a read error. The CDR3 loop is CASSEDYDYGYTV. DNA for the CDR3: TGTGCCAGCAGTGAGGACTACGACTATGGCTACACCGTC. The chain recombines TRBV27 with TRBJ1-2; no clear D. Germline CDR1 is MNHEY and CDR2 is SMNVEV (reference sequence). The CDR3 totals 13 residues. V dropped 5 bases and J dropped 3 bases, with 10 bases sitting between them.

This clonotype was found many times. This sequence joins TRBV28 and TRBJ1-1, with D unclear. The CDR3 spans 14 residues. Trimming shortened V by 6 bases and J by 2 bases, and 13 bases separated the two germline ends. In germline, CDR1 is MDHEN, CDR2 SYDVKM. The CDR3 sequence is CASSPGPRNTEAFF. The CDR3 coding sequence is TGTGCCAGCAGCCCCGGACCGAGAAACACTGAAGCTTTCTTT. Supplemented by reference TRBV28 and TRBJ1-1, the full variable domain reads DVKVTQSSRYLVKRTGEKVFLECVQDMDHENMFWYRQDPGLGLRLIYFSYDVKMKEKGDIPEGYSVSREKKERFSLILESASTNQTSMYLCASSPGPRNTEAFFGQGTRLTVV.

There are many counts of this clonotype. The J gene is TRBJ2-7, the V gene TRBV5-1; 8 nucleotides agree with TRBD2. Germline CDR1 SGHRS, CDR2 YFSETQ. V lost 1 base, J lost 3 bases, and 12 bases stayed unmatched. CDR3 size: 17 residues. The chain's CDR3 is CASSLRPSGGNLYEQYF. CDR3 DNA sequence: TGCGCCAGCAGCTTGAGGCCCAGCGGGGGTAATCTCTACGAGCAGTACTTC.

This clonotype has at least ten counts. V gene TRBV19 combines with J gene TRBJ2-7; D might be TRBD2 (5 bases). The CDR3 consists of 14 residues. Trimming shortened V by 0 bases and J by 4 bases, and 10 bases separated the two germline ends. Germline V CDR1 and CDR2: LNHDA, SQIVND (reference sequence). CDR3 in DNA: TGTGCCAGTAGTATAGATCTATCGGGGTACGAGCAGTACTTC. Translated, it gives CASSIDLSGYEQYF.

Many counts were recorded for this clonotype. V gene TRBV27 combines with J gene TRBJ2-5, with TRBD2 matching over 12 bases. The CDR3 loop spans 15 amino acids. J was trimmed by 5 bases and V by 5 bases; bases with no gene match: 6. Germline-derived CDR1 and CDR2 are MNHEY and SMNVEV (reference sequence). CDR3 amino acids: CASSALAGGGETQYF. For the CDR3, the DNA is TGTGCCAGCAGTGCACTAGCGGGGGGTGGCGAGACCCAGTACTTC.

This clonotype has a count of ten or more. This chain links TRBV29-1 with TRBJ1-2; 11 bases fit TRBD1. V trimming: 3 bases; J trimming: 3 bases; junction bases outside the gene matches: 3. CDR1 is SQVTM, CDR2 ANQGSEA, per germline. The CDR3 is 14 residues long. The CDR3 is CSVDEGQGDYGYTF. CDR3 DNA: TGCAGCGTTGATGAGGGACAGGGGGACTATGGCTACACCTTC.